This T cell receptor (beta chain) appears in the sequencing data of a study of T cells expressing NK-cell markers. Study-level findings and limits: In roughly six donors, dominant NKG2C+ clonotypes were about 1.0-7.0% of CD8+ T cells.

Details on this clonotype: Antigen: not known.

TCRdb reworked the 5' RACE reads into one entry per CDR3 protein, no DNA. This sample contains around 550,000 distinct CDR3 sequences. The CDR3 runs to 13 residues. The V gene's germline CDR1 is SQVTM and CDR2 ANQGSEA. The sequenced sample was blood T cells: a sorted CD56 or NKG2C T cell subset, CD4+ or CD8+ T cells, or bulk PBMC T cells (not recorded which). This TCR was recovered from a man aged 18 to 29 in good health. The rearrangement uses TRBV29-1 and TRBJ2-1. CDR3 residues: CSAGAAFYNEQFF.